This T cell receptor (beta chain) was recovered during a study of cytotoxic CD8 clonotypes in ibrutinib-treated CLL. Only in-frame clones appear in the TCRdb table, and some are missing; sequencing was by immunoSEQ multiplex PCR. The top ten hold roughly 13% of the sample, which has 140,000 or so clones, 79% seen once. V dropped 7 bases and J dropped 5; count of bases not matched to a gene: 10. CDR3 size: 14 residues. CDR1 and CDR2 (germline): MDHEN, SYDVKM. The chain combines TRBV28 with TRBJ2-7; 8 nucleotides agree with TRBD1. Sample: PBMCs, taken after 12 months of ibrutinib treatment. This clonotype was sampled from a human donor with chronic lymphocytic leukemia. DNA for the CDR3: TGTGCCAGCACCGGGACAGGCCTAATGAACGAGCAGTACTTC. It specifies CASTGTGLMNEQYF.